The sequence of this TCR beta chain was determined in a study of neoadjuvant nivolumab and ipilimumab in lung cancer. The study, taken as a whole, reports: Resected-tumor TCR richness correlated positively with pretherapy blood richness. Pathologic regression was not significantly tied to TCR clonality.

Some clones are missing from TCRdb's copy, which holds only in-frame ones; the method was immunoSEQ multiplex PCR. Among some 43,000 clones, about 89% were seen once, and the ten largest hold more than 3%. Worth noting for this clone: Its specificity is unknown.

This CDR3 contains 15 residues. The V gene end was trimmed by 4 bases and the J gene end by 2 bases; junction bases not matched to a gene: 3. Per germline, CDR1 SGHRS and CDR2 YFSETQ. The receptor was derived from an adult with non-small cell lung cancer. Some clones in this sample may be carry-over from other donors' samples. The material sequenced was blood, taken before neoadjuvant nivolumab, alone or with ipilimumab. The chain has TRBV5-1 and TRBJ2-7; 13 nucleotides agree with TRBD2. The CDR3 loop is CASSAGTSGAYEQYF. The CDR3 DNA is TGCGCCAGCAGCGCAGGGACTAGCGGGGCCTACGAGCAGTACTTC.